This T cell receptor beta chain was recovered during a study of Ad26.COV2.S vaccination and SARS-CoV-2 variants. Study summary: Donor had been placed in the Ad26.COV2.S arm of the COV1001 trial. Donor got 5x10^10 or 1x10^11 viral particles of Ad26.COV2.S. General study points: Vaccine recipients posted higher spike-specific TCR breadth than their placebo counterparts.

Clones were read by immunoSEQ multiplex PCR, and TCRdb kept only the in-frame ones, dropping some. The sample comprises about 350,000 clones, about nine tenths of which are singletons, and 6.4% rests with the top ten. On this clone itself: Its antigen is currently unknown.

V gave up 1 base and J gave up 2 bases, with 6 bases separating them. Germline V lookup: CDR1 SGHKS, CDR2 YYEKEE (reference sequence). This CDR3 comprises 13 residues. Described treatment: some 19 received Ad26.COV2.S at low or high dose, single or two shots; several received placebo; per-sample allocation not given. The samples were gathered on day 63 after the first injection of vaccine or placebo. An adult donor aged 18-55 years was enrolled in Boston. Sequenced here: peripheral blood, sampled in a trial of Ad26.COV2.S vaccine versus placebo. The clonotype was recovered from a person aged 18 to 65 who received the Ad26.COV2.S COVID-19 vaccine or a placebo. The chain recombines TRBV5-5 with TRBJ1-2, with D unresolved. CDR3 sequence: CASSLNENYGYTF. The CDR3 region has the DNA TGTGCCAGCAGCTTGAATGAAAACTATGGCTACACCTTC.